The 4 T cell receptor beta chains below come from one sample, sequenced in a study of cytomegalovirus exposure and HLA in healthy donors. Both 60 Vbeta primers and 13 Jbeta primers went into the PCR. Some clones are missing from TCRdb's copy, which holds only in-frame ones; the method was immunoSEQ multiplex PCR. The sample has about 170,000 clones. Sequencing was carried out using PBMCs. The receptors were gathered from a woman between 55 and 75 years old in good health and CMV-seronegative.

The gene calls are TRBV7-2 and TRBJ2-5; D unclear. Trimming stripped 5 bases from V and 5 bases from J, with 6 bases between. The CDR3 extends over 11 amino acids. Germline assignment: CDR1 SGHTA and CDR2 FQGNSA. CDR3 sequence (DNA): TGTGCCAGCAGCCCCAGGGAGACCCAGTACTTC. Encoded protein: CASSPRETQYF.

The V gene is TRBV28, the J gene TRBJ1-5; D is unclear. Looked up from germline, CDR1 is MDHEN and CDR2 is SYDVKM. V dropped 5 bases and J dropped 3 bases, with 2 bases sitting between them. The CDR3 is made up of 11 amino acids. CDR3 coding DNA: TGTGCCAGCAGTCACAATCAGCCCCAGCATTTT. Translated: CASSHNQPQHF.

This chain joins TRBV7-9 and TRBJ1-5; a weak D match, TRBD1 (6 bases). Trimming shortened V by 5 bases and J by 5 bases, and 16 bases separated the two germline ends. CDR1 is SEHNR and CDR2 is FQNEAQ in the germline V gene (reference sequence). The CDR3 is 15 amino acids. In DNA form, the CDR3 reads TGTGCCAGCAGCGTACACGGGGGGCTAGATCAGCCCCAGCATTTT. As protein: CASSVHGGLDQPQHF.

The chain combines TRBV5-1 with TRBJ2-4; the match to TRBD2 covers 8 bases. Germline V lookup: CDR1 SGHRS, CDR2 YFSETQ. The CDR3 has 14 amino acids. Trimming at V came to 7 bases and at J to 6 bases, leaving 9 bases not matched to a gene. Here the CDR3 DNA reads TGCGCCAGCTCTCCCCCTCGGGGGGGAAACATTCAGTACTTC. The encoded protein is CASSPPRGGNIQYF. Filled out from reference TRBV5-1 and TRBJ2-4, the complete variable domain reads KAGVTQTPRYLIKTRGQQVTLSCSPISGHRSVSWYQQTPGQGLQFLFEYFSETQRNKGNFPGRFSGRQFSNSRSEMNVSTLELGDSALYLCASSPPRGGNIQYFGAGTRLSVL.